These T cell receptor beta chains were read from a single sample in a study of cytomegalovirus exposure and HLA in healthy donors. The repertoire was sequenced with immunoSEQ multiplex PCR; TCRdb's copy has only in-frame clones and lacks some. The sample holds some 140,000 clones, about 74% seen once. Source material: PBMCs. The receptor source for this set is a woman in her thirties or forties in good health and CMV-seronegative. Each CDR3 is given with its conserved first and last residue. The D gene is left open where the match is weak. Clone size, where shown, is once, few, many, or a class for clones that have expanded.

d_gene	abundance	j_gene	v_gene	CDR3nt	CDR3aa
TRBD1	-	TRBJ1-5	TRBV7-8	TGTGCCAGCAGCTTATTTAGTGGGAGAGGGGGCGGCAATCAGCCCCAGCATTTT	CASSLFSGRGGGNQPQHF
TRBD2	-	TRBJ2-1	TRBV18	TGTGCCAGCTCACCAGTCGCTGTAGCGGGTTACAATGAGCAGTTCTTC	CASSPVAVAGYNEQFF
TRBD1	-	TRBJ1-6	TRBV5-4	TGTGCCAGCAGCTTGGGGACAGGAAATAATTCACCCCTCCACTTT	CASSLGTGNNSPLHF
-	-	TRBJ1-4	TRBV7-9	TGTGCCAGCAGCTTAGAGGGGGTTCGGGAAAAACTGTTTTTT	CASSLEGVREKLFF
TRBD1	once	TRBJ1-5	TRBV6-1	TGTGCCAGCACTGGACAGGGCTATCAGCCCCAGCATTTT	CASTGQGYQPQHF
-	few	TRBJ1-5	TRBV18	TGTGCCAGCTCACCTTCAGAAGATCAGCCCCAGCATTTT	CASSPSEDQPQHF
-	once	TRBJ2-4	TRBV5-4	TGTGCCAGTGGAGGGAAAAACATTCAGTACTTC	CASGGKNIQYF
TRBD2	few	TRBJ2-3	TRBV5-6	TGTGCCAGCAGCTTGGTACTAGCGGGAGCTCCCGATACGCAGTATTTT	CASSLVLAGAPDTQYF
TRBD2	-	TRBJ2-5	TRBV6-1	TGTGCCAGCAGTGAAGACCTGCCGGGGGGTTTCCAAGAGACCCAGTACTTC	CASSEDLPGGFQETQYF
-	-	TRBJ1-3	TRBV6-5	TGTGCCAGCACTAGTACAGGGAGTTTTGGAAACACCATATATTTT	CASTSTGSFGNTIYF
TRBD2	few	TRBJ2-7	TRBV7-6	TGTGCCAGCAGCTTAGGGGGGGAGGGCGAGCAGTACTTC	CASSLGGEGEQYF
-	-	TRBJ2-3	TRBV25-1	TGTGCCAGTAGGCGCCTAGCGTCCACAGATACGCAGTATTTT	CASRRLASTDTQYF
TRBD1	-	TRBJ2-5	TRBV2	TGTGCCAGCACCCCGGACAGGGAAGAGACCCAGTACTTC	CASTPDREETQYF
TRBD1	-	TRBJ1-5	TRBV6-6	TGTGCCAGCAGTTCCCCCCCGACAGGGGGCGGTCAGCCCCAGCATTTT	CASSSPPTGGGQPQHF
TRBD1	-	TRBJ2-1	TRBV5-6	TGTGCCAGCAGCCAGGGGCCAGGGGGCATCAATGAGCAGTTCTTC	CASSQGPGGINEQFF
-	-	TRBJ2-3	TRBV6-5	TGTGCCAGCAGTCCCTTTGGCACAGATACGCAGTATTTT	CASSPFGTDTQYF
TRBD2	-	TRBJ2-7	TRBV11-2	TGTGCCAGCAGCTTAGACGGCGGGGGGGCCGGACCCGAGCAGTACTTC	CASSLDGGGAGPEQYF
TRBD2	-	TRBJ2-1	TRBV5-6	TGTGCCAGCAGCCAGGGACTAGATTACAATGAGCAGTTCTTC	CASSQGLDYNEQFF
-	-	TRBJ1-3	TRBV7-7	TGTGCTAGCAGCCCAAACTCTGGAAACACCATATATTTT	CASSPNSGNTIYF
-	-	TRBJ2-7	TRBV5-1	TGCGCCAGCAGCTTGGAGACAGGATCCTACGAGCAGTACTTC	CASSLETGSYEQYF
-	-	TRBJ2-4	TRBV28	TGTGCCAGCAGTGTCACTAGAGTAAGTGGGAAAAACATTCAGTACTTC	CASSVTRVSGKNIQYF
-	-	TRBJ1-5	TRBV21-1	TGTGCCAGCAGCAAAGTTGGGGGGTATAGCAATCAGCCCCAGCATTTT	CASSKVGGYSNQPQHF
-	-	TRBJ1-2	TRBV7-8	TGTGCCAGCAGGGACAGCTATGGCTACACCTTC	CASRDSYGYTF
-	-	TRBJ1-3	TRBV4-1	TGCGCCAGCAGCTCCAGGGGTGTAGGGAAGACTGGAAACACCATATATTTT	CASSSRGVGKTGNTIYF
-	few	TRBJ2-7	TRBV7-9	TGTGCCAGCAGCCGTGGGGCGGGGGAGCAGTACTTC	CASSRGAGEQYF
TRBD1	-	TRBJ1-3	TRBV2	TGTGCCAGCAGTCCACGTGGACAGGGCGTACTCTCTGGAAACACCATATATTTT	CASSPRGQGVLSGNTIYF
TRBD2	-	TRBJ2-2	TRBV5-1	TGCGCCAGCAGCTTGTTACCCCATCTAGCGGGAGGTTCCAGCGGGGAGCTGTTTTTT	CASSLLPHLAGGSSGELFF
TRBD1	-	TRBJ1-5	TRBV19	TGTGCCAGTAGCAACCAGGGGGTGCGGCTTCAGCCCCAGCATTTT	CASSNQGVRLQPQHF
TRBD1	-	TRBJ1-4	TRBV5-1	TGCGCCAGCAGCGCCCGACAGGGGAGGGCTAATGAAAAACTGTTTTTT	CASSARQGRANEKLFF
-	once	TRBJ1-2	TRBV9	TGTGCCAGCAGCGCAGCTATTGGGGGGTATTGGCTCGCCTTC	CASSAAIGGYWLAF
-	-	TRBJ2-7	TRBV5-6	TGTGCCAGCAGCCCCCGGGTCGCCCCTTACGAGCAGTACTTC	CASSPRVAPYEQYF
-	few	TRBJ1-1	TRBV6-5	TGTGCCAGCAGTTTTGAGGGGGAGATGAACACTGAAGCTTTCTTT	CASSFEGEMNTEAFF
-	once	TRBJ2-7	TRBV27	TGTGCCAGCAGTTTAAAGGGGGTGGGGTACGAGCAGTACTTC	CASSLKGVGYEQYF
TRBD1	-	TRBJ2-2	TRBV7-8	TGTGCCAGCAGCTTAGGACAGGGGGTCAACACCGGGGAGCTGTTTTTT	CASSLGQGVNTGELFF
-	-	TRBJ1-1	TRBV21-1	TGTGCCAGCAGCCGGGACAGGGGGCTCAGGGGAACTGAAGCTTTCTTT	CASSRDRGLRGTEAFF
-	-	TRBJ2-3	TRBV5-1	TGCGCCAGCAGTCTCGGGGGTGGCACAGATACGCAGTATTTT	CASSLGGGTDTQYF
-	-	TRBJ2-7	TRBV11-3	TGTGCCAGCAGCTTCTCTGTCGAGCAGTACTTC	CASSFSVEQYF
TRBD1	-	TRBJ1-3	TRBV13	TGTGCCAGCGCGACAGGGAGCTCTGGAAACACCATATATTTT	CASATGSSGNTIYF
TRBD1	-	TRBJ2-7	TRBV7-9	TGTGCCAGCAGCTTAGGGGGACAGCCCTACGAGCAGTACTTC	CASSLGGQPYEQYF
-	-	TRBJ2-7	TRBV6-1	TGTGCCAGCAGTGTCCCCGGCTACGAGCAGTACTTC	CASSVPGYEQYF
TRBD1	-	TRBJ1-5	TRBV7-9	TGTGCCGGAGAGGGGGCTGGGGATCAGCCCCAGCATTTT	CAGEGAGDQPQHF
TRBD2	-	TRBJ2-3	TRBV6-1	TGTGCCAGCAGTGAAGGGCCAGCGGGAGGAAAAACAGATACGCAGTATTTT	CASSEGPAGGKTDTQYF
-	-	TRBJ2-7	TRBV18	TGTGCCAGCTCACTCCCCGGGATTTCCTACGAGCAGTACTTC	CASSLPGISYEQYF
-	-	TRBJ1-1	TRBV20-1	TGCAGTGCTAGAGATATAACTGAAGCTTTCTTT	CSARDITEAFF
-	-	TRBJ2-5	TRBV4-2	TGTGCCAGCAGCCAATCCTCGGGAGCGTCGGAGACCCAGTACTTC	CASSQSSGASETQYF
-	-	TRBJ2-3	TRBV4-2	TGTGCCAGCAGCAGGATCGTACATCAGGGCCCCAGCACAGATACGCAGTATTTT	CASSRIVHQGPSTDTQYF